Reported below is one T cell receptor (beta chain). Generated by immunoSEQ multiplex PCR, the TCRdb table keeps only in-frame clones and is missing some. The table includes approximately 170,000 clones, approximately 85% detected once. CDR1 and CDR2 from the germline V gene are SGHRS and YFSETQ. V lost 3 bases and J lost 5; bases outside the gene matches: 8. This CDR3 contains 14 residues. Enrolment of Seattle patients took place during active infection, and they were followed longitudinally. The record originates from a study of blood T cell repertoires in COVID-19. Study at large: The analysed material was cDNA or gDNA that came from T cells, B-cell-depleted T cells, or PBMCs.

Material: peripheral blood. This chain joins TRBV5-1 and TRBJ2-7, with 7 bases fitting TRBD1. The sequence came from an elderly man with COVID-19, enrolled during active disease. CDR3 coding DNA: TGCGCCAGCAGCTCGGGACAGTCGAGGGACGAGCAGTACTTC. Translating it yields CASSSGQSRDEQYF.